This note documents a single TCR beta chain sequence. This CDR3 spans 16 amino acids. V gave up 0 bases and J gave up 8 bases, with 16 bases separating them. In germline, CDR1 is KGHDR, CDR2 SFDVKD. This sample stems from a study of T-cell memory formation after mild COVID-19. TCRdb analysed the 5' RACE reads with MiXCR anew, one entry per CDR3 protein. The table includes 150,000 to 200,000 distinct CDR3 sequences, about 22% detected once. Sequenced: PBMCs or a T cell subset sorted from them (not recorded which). The chain uses TRBV24-1 and TRBJ2-1; D unclear. The clonotype originates from an adult woman who had mild COVID-19 (a few samples of this study predate the infection). Cell type and time point are not known. CDR3 DNA: TGTGCCACCAGTGATTTGCATCTTTCGGAGATCGATGAGCAGTTCTTC. Protein product: CATSDLHLSEIDEQFF.